The 29 T cell receptor beta chains listed next were all sequenced from one sample in a study of cytomegalovirus exposure and HLA in healthy donors. Primers included in the PCR were 60 Vbeta and 13 Jbeta primers. TCRdb's copy holds only in-frame clones and misses some; the assay was immunoSEQ multiplex PCR. Of roughly 150,000 clones in the sample, 75% to 80% were seen once. Sample: PBMCs. These receptors were taken from a male donor in good health and CMV-seronegative.

This clone has a single count. The chain carries TRBV18 and TRBJ2-7; 12 positions match TRBD1. Trimming took 6 bases from V and 7 from J; bases not matched to a gene: 7. Germline CDR1 reads KGHSH; CDR2 reads LQKENI. The CDR3 sequence is 14 residues long. Here the CDR3 reads CASSPGTGGCEQYF. CDR3 DNA sequence: TGTGCCAGCTCCCCCGGGACAGGGGGCTGTGAGCAGTACTTC.

The chain is built from TRBV12-5 and TRBJ1-2; 8 bases match TRBD1. Germline V gene lookup returns CDR1 LGHNT and CDR2 FRNRAP. The V and J ends lost 6 bases and 4 bases, in that order; junction bases with no gene match: 13. This CDR3 spans 16 amino acids. The CDR3 here is CASGPAQGVNGYGYTF. The CDR3 nucleotides read TGTGCTAGTGGACCCGCACAGGGGGTGAATGGCTATGGCTACACCTTC.

The CDR3, as DNA: TGTGCCAGCAGCTTTTATCCGGGGAGCACAGATACGCAGTATTTT. This gives the protein CASSFYPGSTDTQYF. The rearrangement links TRBV5-6 to TRBJ2-3, with a weak D call TRBD2 (5 bases). Germline lookup yields CDR1 SGHDT and CDR2 YYEEEE. The V end was cut by 2 bases, the J end by 0 bases, with 10 bases between. There are 15 residues in the CDR3.

V is TRBV18 and J is TRBJ2-1; TRBD1 is a possible D gene (6 bases). Germline V gives CDR1 KGHSH, CDR2 LQKENI. Deletions cut 3 bases from V and 4 bases from J, with 13 bases between. The CDR3 spans 15 residues. The DNA for the CDR3 is TGTGCCAGCTCACCGCCCACAGGACAGTACAATGAGCAGTTCTTC. Encoded protein: CASSPPTGQYNEQFF.

The chain links TRBV7-9 to TRBJ1-1, with 8 bases fitting TRBD1. CDR1 and CDR2 (germline): SEHNR, FQNEAQ (reference sequence). Unmatched junction bases numbered 6, after V lost 5 bases and J lost 4 bases. There are 14 residues in the CDR3. CDR3 loop: CASSHTGGGTEAFF. CDR3 bases: TGTGCCAGCAGCCACACAGGGGGAGGCACTGAAGCTTTCTTT.

The V gene is TRBV15, the J gene TRBJ2-6, with 8 bases matching TRBD1. This CDR3 spans 19 amino acids. Trimming took 2 bases from V and 1 from J; bases not matched to a gene: 10. CDR1 is LNHNV and CDR2 is YYDKDF in the germline V gene (reference sequence). CDR3 loop: CATSRLRQGSSSGANVLTF. CDR3 DNA: TGTGCCACCAGCAGACTTCGACAGGGGAGTTCGTCTGGGGCCAACGTCCTGACTTTC.

This clone was counted a few times. The chain carries TRBV19 and TRBJ1-2, with D tentatively TRBD1 (6 bases). CDR3 length equals 14 residues. With 3 bases removed from V and 7 bases from J, the gap between germline ends came to 15 bases. CDR1 and CDR2 (germline): LNHDA, SQIVND (reference sequence). This CDR3 reads CASSIRQVQGGYTF. Here the CDR3 DNA reads TGTGCCAGTAGTATCCGACAGGTGCAGGGTGGCTACACCTTC.

The chain has TRBV29-1 and TRBJ2-7; D ambiguous. V dropped 5 bases and J dropped 3 bases, with 11 bases sitting between them. Germline V CDR1 and CDR2: SQVTM, ANQGSEA. The CDR3 runs to 12 residues. DNA for the CDR3: TGCAGCGTTCTTTTAAGCGTCTACGAGCAGTACTTC. Translation: CSVLLSVYEQYF.

The chain uses TRBV6-1 and TRBJ1-1, with 9 positions matching TRBD1. V lost 5 bases, J lost 9 bases, and 10 bases stayed unmatched. Germline V CDR1 and CDR2: MNHNS, SASEGT. The length of the CDR3 is 14 residues. The CDR3 protein is CASSSGQGLPKAFF. CDR3 in DNA: TGTGCCAGCAGTTCGGGACAGGGTTTGCCGAAAGCTTTCTTT.

The chain uses TRBV14 and TRBJ1-5, with D perhaps TRBD1 (5 bases). V lost 2 bases and J lost 4, with 15 bases in between. Germline values: CDR1 SGHDN, CDR2 FVKESK. The CDR3 covers 16 residues. CDR3 loop: CASSQTGRRFNQPQHF. The CDR3 DNA reads as TGTGCCAGCAGCCAAACAGGAAGGCGGTTTAATCAGCCCCAGCATTTT.

This rearrangement joins TRBV19 to TRBJ1-3; weak D call: TRBD1 (5 bases). The V end lost 5 bases, the J end lost 0 bases, and 11 bases lay between the germline ends. The CDR3 spans 15 residues. Germline CDR1 and CDR2: LNHDA and SQIVND (reference sequence). CDR3 in DNA: TGTGCCAGTAGTCCTTATAGGGGCTCTGGAAACACCATATATTTT. Translation: CASSPYRGSGNTIYF. Combining the CDR3 with reference TRBV19 and TRBJ1-3 gives the whole variable domain DGGITQSPKYLFRKEGQNVTLSCEQNLNHDAMYWYRQDPGQGLRLIYYSQIVNDFQKGDIAEGYSVSREKKESFPLTVTSAQKNPTAFYLCASSPYRGSGNTIYFGEGSWLTVV.

The chain recombines TRBV11-2 with TRBJ2-1; D might be TRBD2 (7 bases). Germline loops: CDR1 SGHAT, CDR2 FQNNGV. The CDR3 has 16 amino acids. Trimming took 1 base from V and 8 from J, leaving 18 bases between them. CDR3 residues: CASSLARGRGLDEQFF. The CDR3, as DNA: TGTGCCAGCAGCTTAGCGCGGGGGAGGGGGTTAGATGAGCAGTTCTTC.

The chain has TRBV5-1 and TRBJ1-1, with D unresolved. CDR3 length equals 14 residues. Germline V gene data show CDR1 as SGHRS and CDR2 as YFSETQ. V lost 4 bases to trimming and J lost 1 base, with 11 bases between them. The CDR3 sequence is CASSVAGGNTEAFF. CDR3 in DNA: TGCGCCAGCAGCGTGGCAGGAGGGAACACTGAAGCTTTCTTT. Looking up the rest from reference TRBV5-1 and TRBJ1-1 gives the full variable domain: KAGVTQTPRYLIKTRGQQVTLSCSPISGHRSVSWYQQTPGQGLQFLFEYFSETQRNKGNFPGRFSGRQFSNSRSEMNVSTLELGDSALYLCASSVAGGNTEAFFGQGTRLTVV.

This chain links TRBV7-3 with TRBJ1-1; TRBD1 agrees at 10 bases. In germline, CDR1 is SGHTA, CDR2 FQGTGA. The junction had 5 bases not matched to a gene; V was cut back by 1 base and J by 0 bases. The CDR3 consists of 17 residues. DNA of the CDR3: TGTGCCAGCAGCTTAAGGGGACAGGGGTTGATGAACACTGAAGCTTTCTTT. Its translation is CASSLRGQGLMNTEAFF. Using reference TRBV7-3 and TRBJ1-1 for the parts outside the CDR3, the full variable domain is GAGVSQTPSNKVTEKGKYVELRCDPISGHTALYWYRQSLGQGPEFLIYFQGTGAADDSGLPNDRFFAVRPEGSVSTLKIQRTERGDSAVYLCASSLRGQGLMNTEAFFGQGTRLTVV.

The gene calls are TRBV7-2 and TRBJ2-3; 8 bases align to TRBD1. The CDR3 length is 15 residues. V gave up 3 bases and J gave up 4 bases; unmatched junction bases: 6. Looked up from germline, CDR1 is SGHTA and CDR2 is FQGNSA. As DNA, the CDR3 is TGTGCCAGCAGCTTTAACAGGGGGGTGCCAGATACGCAGTATTTT. As protein: CASSFNRGVPDTQYF. Together with reference TRBV7-2 and TRBJ2-3, the CDR3 gives the full variable domain: GAGVSQSPSNKVTEKGKDVELRCDPISGHTALYWYRQSLGQGLEFLIYFQGNSAPDKSGLPSDRFSAERTGGSVSTLTIQRTQQEDSAVYLCASSFNRGVPDTQYFGPGTRLTVL.

Only one count was recorded for this clone. V and J are TRBV15 and TRBJ2-7; D might be TRBD1 (7 bases). Per germline, CDR1 LNHNV and CDR2 YYDKDF (reference sequence). This CDR3 comprises 17 residues. Trimming stripped 0 bases from V and 0 bases from J, with 15 bases between. CDR3 region: CATSRDVQGGYSYEQYF. The CDR3 region has the DNA TGTGCCACCAGCAGAGATGTGCAGGGGGGTTACTCCTACGAGCAGTACTTC.

About this clone itself: The junction departs from the called germline gene at one end, perhaps through a read error. The V and J genes are TRBV7-9 and TRBJ2-7, with a weak D call TRBD1 (5 bases). This CDR3 has 15 amino acids. The germline V gene has CDR1 SEHNR and CDR2 FQNEAQ (reference sequence). DNA for the CDR3: TGTTCCAGCACCCCAGGGCCCCAAGCTACCTACGAGCAGTACTTC. As protein: CSSTPGPQATYEQYF.

The rearrangement links TRBV28 to TRBJ1-4; D is unresolved. This CDR3 is 14 amino acids long. Germline CDR1 MDHEN, CDR2 SYDVKM. The germline V and J ends were trimmed by 4 bases and 6 bases, with 12 bases remaining between them. The CDR3 spells CASSSSYLDEKLFF. DNA of the CDR3: TGTGCCAGCAGTTCATCTTACTTGGATGAAAAACTGTTTTTT.

The rearrangement joins TRBV29-1 to TRBJ2-1; 10 positions match TRBD1. The V and J ends lost 6 bases and 3 bases, in that order; junction bases with no gene match: 11. CDR3 length: 16 amino acids. The germline gives CDR1 SQVTM, CDR2 ANQGSEA. The CDR3 DNA follows: TGCAGCGTCCGGGACAGGGGACGACGTGGCTACAATGAGCAGTTCTTC. This encodes CSVRDRGRRGYNEQFF.

The rearrangement joins TRBV7-2 to TRBJ1-2; a weak D match, TRBD1 (6 bases). Germline V CDR1 and CDR2: SGHTA, FQGNSA. V gave up 5 bases and J gave up 5 bases, with 18 bases separating them. The CDR3 consists of 15 residues. The chain's CDR3 is CASSPGGGGGYGYTF. The CDR3 region has the DNA TGTGCCAGCAGCCCGGGGGGAGGGGGGGGGTATGGCTACACCTTC.

This chain uses TRBV6-5 with TRBJ1-2; D is possibly TRBD1 (5 bases). There are 11 residues in the CDR3. V dropped 5 bases and J dropped 6 bases, with 7 bases sitting between them. From germline, CDR1 is MNHEY and CDR2 SVGAGI. CDR3 DNA: TGTGCCAGCAGTCAGGGCCATGGCTACACCTTC. Amino acid sequence: CASSQGHGYTF.

The chain has TRBV5-1 and TRBJ2-3; 7 nucleotides match TRBD1. Trimming took 1 base from V and 2 from J; bases not matched to a gene: 7. Germline values: CDR1 SGHRS, CDR2 YFSETQ. The CDR3 has 16 residues. The CDR3 reads CASSLMVRGPTDTQYF. The CDR3 nucleotides are TGCGCCAGCAGCTTGATGGTAAGGGGGCCCACAGATACGCAGTATTTT.

The chain joins TRBV11-3 to TRBJ2-3, with 8 bases aligning to TRBD1. Trimming removed 3 bases from V and 7 bases from J; junction bases left unmatched: 12. CDR1 and CDR2 (germline): SGHNT, YENEEA. This CDR3 has 16 amino acids. The CDR3 DNA reads as TGTGCCAGCAGCTTTCGACAGGGGACGACAGAGAATACGCAGTATTTT. Amino acid sequence: CASSFRQGTTENTQYF. Using reference TRBV11-3 and TRBJ2-3 for the parts outside the CDR3, the full variable domain is EAGVVQSPRYKIIEKKQPVAFWCNPISGHNTLYWYLQNLGQGPELLIRYENEEAVDDSQLPKDRFSAERLKGVDSTLKIQPAELGDSAVYLCASSFRQGTTENTQYFGPGTRLTVL.

The V and J genes are TRBV30 and TRBJ2-5; the D gene is possibly TRBD1 (5 bases). Germline V gene data show CDR1 as GTSNPN and CDR2 as SVGIG (reference sequence). There are 13 residues in the CDR3. Trimming removed 2 bases from V and 5 bases from J, with 12 bases in between. The DNA of the CDR3 is TGTGCCTGGAGTCCCAGGGTAGGCGAGACCCAGTACTTC. Amino acids: CAWSPRVGETQYF.

This clone was seen a handful of times. The chain combines TRBV15 with TRBJ1-5; the match to TRBD1 covers 7 bases. The length of the CDR3 is 16 residues. Losses at the gene ends were 5 bases for V and 4 bases for J; bases not matched to a gene: 11. The germline V gene has CDR1 LNHNV and CDR2 YYDKDF (reference sequence). CDR3 DNA sequence: TGTGCCACCAGCCAGGGGGGTTCGGTGGTAAATCAGCCCCAGCATTTT. Residues: CATSQGGSVVNQPQHF.

V gene TRBV6-1 combines with J gene TRBJ1-2; D is possibly TRBD1 (6 bases). The length of the CDR3 is 15 residues. Trimming pared 3 bases from V and 12 bases from J, leaving 23 bases between. Germline V CDR1 and CDR2: MNHNS, SASEGT. CDR3 in DNA: TGTGCCAGCAGTGAGCGACAGGACGGGGGGTCAGCCCACACCTTC. It encodes CASSERQDGGSAHTF.

This clone was detected only a few times. The rearrangement uses TRBV5-5 and TRBJ1-2; D is possibly TRBD1 (6 bases). CDR3 size: 18 residues. Germline V gene data show CDR1 as SGHKS and CDR2 as YYEKEE (reference sequence). Trimming left V 4 bases short and J 1 base short, with 23 bases between. The CDR3 DNA is TGTGCCAGCAGCCCTCGACCCCTTCACAGGGAGATTAACTATGGCTACACCTTC. Its translation: CASSPRPLHREINYGYTF.

The V call is TRBV11-3, the J call TRBJ2-1; D not resolved. The CDR3 has 15 amino acids. CDR1 is SGHNT, CDR2 YENEEA, per germline. V lost 0 bases, J lost 0 bases, and 6 bases lay in between. The CDR3: CASSLEARSYNEQFF. CDR3 in DNA: TGTGCCAGCAGCTTAGAGGCCCGCTCCTACAATGAGCAGTTCTTC.

The chain carries TRBV5-1 and TRBJ2-3; 8 bases agree with TRBD2. The CDR3 has 15 amino acids. Unmatched junction bases numbered 5, after V lost 1 base and J lost 4 bases. From germline, CDR1 is SGHRS and CDR2 YFSETQ. The CDR3 region has the DNA TGCGCCAGCAGCTTGCCCGGACTAGCTTCAGATACGCAGTATTTT. Translating it yields CASSLPGLASDTQYF.